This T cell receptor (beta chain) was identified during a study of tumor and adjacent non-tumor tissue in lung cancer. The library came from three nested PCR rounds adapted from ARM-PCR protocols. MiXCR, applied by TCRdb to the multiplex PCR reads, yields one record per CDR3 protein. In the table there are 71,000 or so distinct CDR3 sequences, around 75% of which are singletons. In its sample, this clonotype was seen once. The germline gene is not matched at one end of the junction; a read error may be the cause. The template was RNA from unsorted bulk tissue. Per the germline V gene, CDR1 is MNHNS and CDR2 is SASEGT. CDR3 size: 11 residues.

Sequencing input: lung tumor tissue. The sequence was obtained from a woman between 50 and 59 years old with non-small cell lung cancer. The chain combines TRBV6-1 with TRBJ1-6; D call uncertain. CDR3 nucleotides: TGTCCCAGCAATTTGGGCTCATCCCTCCACTTT. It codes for CPSNLGSSLHF.